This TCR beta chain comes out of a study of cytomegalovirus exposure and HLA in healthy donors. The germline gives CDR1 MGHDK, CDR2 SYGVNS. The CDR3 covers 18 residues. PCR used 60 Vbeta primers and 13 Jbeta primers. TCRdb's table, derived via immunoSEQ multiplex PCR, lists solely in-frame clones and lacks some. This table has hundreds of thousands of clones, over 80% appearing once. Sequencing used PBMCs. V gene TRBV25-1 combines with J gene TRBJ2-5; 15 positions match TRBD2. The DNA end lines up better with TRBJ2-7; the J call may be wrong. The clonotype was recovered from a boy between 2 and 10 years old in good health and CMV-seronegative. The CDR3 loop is CASSDGTSGRFGLGEQYF. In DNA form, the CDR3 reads TGTGCCAGCAGTGACGGGACTAGCGGGAGGTTTGGGCTGGGCGAGCAGTACTTC.